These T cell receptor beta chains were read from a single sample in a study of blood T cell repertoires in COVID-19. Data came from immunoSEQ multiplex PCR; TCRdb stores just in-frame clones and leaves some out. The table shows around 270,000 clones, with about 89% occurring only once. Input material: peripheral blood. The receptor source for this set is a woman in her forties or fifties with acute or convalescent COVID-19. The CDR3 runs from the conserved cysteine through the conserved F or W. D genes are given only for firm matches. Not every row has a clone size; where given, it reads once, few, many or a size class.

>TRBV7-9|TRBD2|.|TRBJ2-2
TGTGCCAGCAGCTCAGGTAGCGGGAAGAACACCGGGGAGCTGTTTTTT
CASSSGSGKNTGELFF
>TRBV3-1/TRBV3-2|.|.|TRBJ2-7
TGTGCCAGCAGCCTACAGACCCCCCCCTCCTACGAGCAGTACTTC
CASSLQTPPSYEQYF
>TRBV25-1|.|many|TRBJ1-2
TGTGCCAGCAGTTTAGCTAACTATGGCTACACCTTC
CASSLANYGYTF
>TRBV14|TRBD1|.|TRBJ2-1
TGTGCCAGCAGCCAATTCGGGACAGGGACCTACAATGAGCAGTTCTTC
CASSQFGTGTYNEQFF
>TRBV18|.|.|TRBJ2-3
TGTGCCAGCTCAACGACTCGGGACTTCCGGCTCCTAATAGATACGCAGTATTTT
CASSTTRDFRLLIDTQYF
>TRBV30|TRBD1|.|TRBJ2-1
TGTGCCTGGAGTGTAGGGACAGGTAGTTTGGAGGAGCAGTTCTTC
CAWSVGTGSLEEQFF
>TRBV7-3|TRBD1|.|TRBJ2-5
TGTGCCAGCAGCTTACCGCGGACAGGGGGCCAGGAGACCCAGTACTTC
CASSLPRTGGQETQYF
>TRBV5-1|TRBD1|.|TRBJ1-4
TGCGCCAGCAGCGTAGTGACAGGGTATGAAAGTGAAAAACTGTTTTTT
CASSVVTGYESEKLFF
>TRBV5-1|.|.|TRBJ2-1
TGCGCCAGCAGCTTGGTTCCGGGAAACAATGAGCAGTTCTTC
CASSLVPGNNEQFF
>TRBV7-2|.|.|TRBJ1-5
TGTGCCAGCAGCTTATCAGTGGGCGGCAATCAGCCCCAGCATTTT
CASSLSVGGNQPQHF
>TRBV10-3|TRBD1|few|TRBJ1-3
TGTGCCACTAGTCCCGGGACAGGGACGGCTGGAAACACCATATATTTT
CATSPGTGTAGNTIYF
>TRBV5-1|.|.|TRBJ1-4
TGCGCCAGCAGCTTCCAGGGGTTTAGGAGTGAAAAACTGTTTTTT
CASSFQGFRSEKLFF
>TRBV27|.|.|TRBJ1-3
TGTGCCACCGGACAGCACTCTGGAAACACCATATATTTT
CATGQHSGNTIYF
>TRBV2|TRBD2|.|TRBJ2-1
TGTGCCAGCAGGCTAGCGGGAGGGGTTGAGCAGTTCTTC
CASRLAGGVEQFF
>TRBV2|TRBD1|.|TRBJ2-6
TGTGCCAGCAATCAAGACAGGGGGCTTGGGGCCAACGTCCTGACTTTC
CASNQDRGLGANVLTF
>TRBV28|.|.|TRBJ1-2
TGTGCCAGCAGGGCAGGGTGGAGCGGCTACACCTTC
CASRAGWSGYTF
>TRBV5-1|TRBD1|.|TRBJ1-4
TGCGCCAGCAGCCCCGGACAGGCAACTAATGAAAAACTGTTTTTT
CASSPGQATNEKLFF
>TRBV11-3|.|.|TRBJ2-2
TGTGCCAGCAGCTCAGGACAGTTCGCCGGGGAGCTGTTTTTT
CASSSGQFAGELFF
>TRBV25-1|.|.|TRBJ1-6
TGTGCCAGCAGTGCCTATCGCGGGAATTCACCCCTCCACTTT
CASSAYRGNSPLHF
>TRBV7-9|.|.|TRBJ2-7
TGTGCCAGCAGCTTGCGGAGGGGGCCGAGCTCCTACGAGCAGTACTTC
CASSLRRGPSSYEQYF
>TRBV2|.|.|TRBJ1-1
TGTGCCAGCAGTGGACAGCTAAACACTGAAGCTTTCTTT
CASSGQLNTEAFF
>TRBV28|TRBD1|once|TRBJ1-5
TGTGCCAGCAGCTCTACAGGGGCAAATCAGCCCCAGCATTTT
CASSSTGANQPQHF
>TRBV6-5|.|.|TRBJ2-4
TGTGCCAGCAGTTACCAGGGGCTAGGCATTCAGTACTTC
CASSYQGLGIQYF
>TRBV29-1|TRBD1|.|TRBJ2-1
TGCAGCGTTGAAGATGGACGGACAGGGGCTTCCAATGAGCAGTTCTTC
CSVEDGRTGASNEQFF
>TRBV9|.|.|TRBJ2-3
TGTGCCAGCAGCGTCGAACTAAGGACAGATACGCAGTATTTT
CASSVELRTDTQYF
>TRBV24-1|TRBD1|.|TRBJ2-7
TGTGCCACCAGTGATCGAACGACCTCGGGACAGGGCTACGAGCAGTACTTC
CATSDRTTSGQGYEQYF
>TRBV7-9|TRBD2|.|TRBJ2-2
TGTGCCAGCAGCTTACCCGGCGGGAGGGACACCGGGGAGCTGTTTTTT
CASSLPGGRDTGELFF
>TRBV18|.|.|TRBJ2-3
TGTGCCAGCTCACCCCCAGGAGGAGAGGCTCTTAACACAGATACGCAGTATTTT
CASSPPGGEALNTDTQYF
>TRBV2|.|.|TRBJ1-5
TGTGCCAGCACCGCCGGTAGGGGGAATCGTCAGCCCCAGCATTTT
CASTAGRGNRQPQHF
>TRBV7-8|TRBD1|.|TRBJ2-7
TGTGCCAGCAGCTTACCTAGGACAGGGAACTACGAGCAGTACTTC
CASSLPRTGNYEQYF
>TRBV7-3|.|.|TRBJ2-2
TGTGCCAGCAGCCCCGGACTGTTTAACACCGGGGAGCTGTTTTTT
CASSPGLFNTGELFF
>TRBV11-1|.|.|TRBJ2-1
TGTGCCAGCAGCCGACAGCAAGTCAATGAGCAGTTCTTC
CASSRQQVNEQFF
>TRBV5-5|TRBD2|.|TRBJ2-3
TGTGCCAGCAGATTAGGACTAGCGGTCACAGATACGCAGTATTTT
CASRLGLAVTDTQYF
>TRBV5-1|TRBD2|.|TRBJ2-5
TGCGCCAGCAGCTTTTCGGTAGCGGGAGGGCCTGAGACCCAGTACTTC
CASSFSVAGGPETQYF
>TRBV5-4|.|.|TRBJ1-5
TGTGCCAGCAGCTTAAGTACAGGCAGTTCGGTTTTTCAGCCCCAGCATTTT
CASSLSTGSSVFQPQHF
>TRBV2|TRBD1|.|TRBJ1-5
TGTGCCAGCAGACCCGGGGACAGGGCCAATCAGCCCCAGCATTTT
CASRPGDRANQPQHF
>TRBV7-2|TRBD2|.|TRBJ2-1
TGTGCCAGCAGCTTCCTGATTTTAGCGGGAGATGCGAGGAATGAGCAGTTCTTC
CASSFLILAGDARNEQFF
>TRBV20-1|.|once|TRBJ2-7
TGCAGTGCTTCTAGAGGCTACGAGCAGTACTTC
CSASRGYEQYF
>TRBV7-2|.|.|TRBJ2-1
TGTGCCAGCAGCTTCACCCGCCTAGCGAACAATGAGCAGTTCTTC
CASSFTRLANNEQFF
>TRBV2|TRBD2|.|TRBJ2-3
TGTGCCAGTGGTCTAGCGGGAGTTACAGATACGCAGTATTTT
CASGLAGVTDTQYF
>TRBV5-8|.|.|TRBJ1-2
TGTGCCAGCAGCTTGATCGGGGACACTAACTATGGCTACACCTTC
CASSLIGDTNYGYTF
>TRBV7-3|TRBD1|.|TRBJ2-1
TGTGCCAGCAGCGTCGGGACAGGGTCCTACAATGAGCAGTTCTTC
CASSVGTGSYNEQFF
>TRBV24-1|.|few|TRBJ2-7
TGTGCCACCAGTGAGACAGGCCCCACCTCCTACGAGCAGTACTTC
CATSETGPTSYEQYF
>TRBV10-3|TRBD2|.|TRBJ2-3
TGTGCCATCGGTGGGATTAGCGGGAGCAGAGATACGCAGTATTTT
CAIGGISGSRDTQYF
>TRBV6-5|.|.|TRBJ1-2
TGTGCCAGCACCATGGACAACTACTATGGCTACACCTTC
CASTMDNYYGYTF
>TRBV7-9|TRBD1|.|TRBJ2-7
TGTGCCAGCAGCTCCTGGGACAGGGGGCCCGAGCAGTACTTC
CASSSWDRGPEQYF
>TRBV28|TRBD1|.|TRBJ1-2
TGTGCCAGCAGTTTGTGGTTATTACGTGAGACAGGGACCTATGGCTACACCTTC
CASSLWLLRETGTYGYTF
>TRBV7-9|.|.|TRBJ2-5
TGTGCTAGCAGACCAGACTTCTCCCGTTTAGAGACCCAGTACTTC
CASRPDFSRLETQYF
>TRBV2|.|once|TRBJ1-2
TGTGCCAGCAGCAGAAGGGGCGGAAGCTATGGCTACACCTTC
CASSRRGGSYGYTF
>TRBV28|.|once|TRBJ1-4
TGTGCCAGCAGTTTAGCGGGAACCGCGAGTGAAAAACTGTTTTTT
CASSLAGTASEKLFF
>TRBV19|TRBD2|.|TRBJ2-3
TGTGCCAGTAGTTCCTCGGTGGCGGGAGAACACACAGATACGCAGTATTTT
CASSSSVAGEHTDTQYF
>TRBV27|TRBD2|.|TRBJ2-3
TGTGCCAGCAGTCCACTAGCGCCTAGCACAGATACGCAGTATTTT
CASSPLAPSTDTQYF
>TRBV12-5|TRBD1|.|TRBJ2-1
TGTGCTAGTGGTTTCGGGACAGGATTATTAGGCAGGAATGAGCAGTTCTTC
CASGFGTGLLGRNEQFF
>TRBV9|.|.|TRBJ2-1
TGTGCCAGCAGCGTAGGGCAGATGAATGAGCAGTTCTTC
CASSVGQMNEQFF
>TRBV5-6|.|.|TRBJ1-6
TGTGCCAGCAGCTTGGGGTCTGCAGGGAGGAATTCACCCCTCCACTTT
CASSLGSAGRNSPLHF
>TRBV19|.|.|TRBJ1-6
TGTGCCAGTAGGATGGAGGGGAAATCACCCCTCCACTTT
CASRMEGKSPLHF
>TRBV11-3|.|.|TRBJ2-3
TGTGCCAGCAGCACTCGGGGAAGGACAGATACGCAGTATTTT
CASSTRGRTDTQYF
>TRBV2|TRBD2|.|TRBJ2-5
TGTGCCAGCAGGCGGGGGGCCTATCCTACGGAGACCCAGTACTTC
CASRRGAYPTETQYF
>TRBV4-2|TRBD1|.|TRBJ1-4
TGTGCCAGCAGCCAAGGGCAGGGGGGAGATGAAAAACTGTTTTTT
CASSQGQGGDEKLFF
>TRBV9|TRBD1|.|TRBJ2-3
TGTGCCAGCAGCGTAGAGACAGGGGGGTGGGATACGCAGTATTTT
CASSVETGGWDTQYF